One and the same sample provided the 25 T cell receptor beta chains below, sequenced in a study of early T cells in non-severe SARS-CoV-2 infection. MiXCR was run by TCRdb on the 5' RACE reads, yielding one entry per CDR3 protein. The sample has under 25,000 distinct CDR3 sequences; 3.5% to 5% are singletons. Input material: whole blood. The source is an adult who was a healthcare worker with PCR-confirmed SARS-CoV-2 infection or an uninfected control (not recorded which).

The chain recombines TRBV12-3 or TRBV12-4 with TRBJ2-3, with D possibly being TRBD2 (6 bases). The CDR3 consists of 14 residues. Trimming removed 3 bases from V and 2 bases from J, with 9 bases in between. CDR3 in DNA: TGTGCCAGCAGTTTTCGGGGGAACACAGATACGCAGTATTTT. This gives the protein CASSFRGNTDTQYF.

Sample share makes this clonotype medium-sized. This chain joins TRBV7-8 and TRBJ1-4; a possible D gene is TRBD1 (6 bases). The CDR3 is 14 residues long. Germline CDR1 reads SGHVS; CDR2 reads FQNEAQ. Trimming removed 5 bases at V and 15 bases at J, with 22 bases between. In nucleotides, the CDR3 is TGTGCCAGCAGCAGCTCGGGACAAGCCCGGAAGATGTTTTTT. It translates to CASSSSGQARKMFF.

This clonotype was recorded many times. The chain has TRBV28 and TRBJ2-5; 11 bases match TRBD1. The J segment lost 4 bases and the V segment lost 1 base, leaving 2 bases of the junction unmatched. In germline, CDR1 is MDHEN, CDR2 SYDVKM. The CDR3 consists of 15 residues. The DNA for the CDR3 is TGTGCCAGCAGTTTATTTGGGACAGGGGGAGAGACCCAGTACTTC. As protein: CASSLFGTGGETQYF.

This clonotype was picked up many times. V usage is TRBV7-6 and J usage is TRBJ2-2; a possible D gene is TRBD2 (5 bases). Trimming took off 4 bases at V and 5 bases at J, with 11 bases between the two ends. The germline gives CDR1 SGHVS, CDR2 FNYEAQ. The CDR3 extends over 14 amino acids. The DNA for the CDR3 is TGTGCCAGCAGCTCGGGATCCCATACCGGGGAGCTGTTTTTT. It encodes CASSSGSHTGELFF.

This clonotype has a count of ten or more. The CDR3 region is CASSSSGQETQYF. DNA of the CDR3: TGTGCCAGCAGCTCAAGCGGACAAGAGACCCAGTACTTC. J is TRBJ2-5 and V is TRBV7-9; possible D gene TRBD2, 5 bases. The V and J ends lost 4 bases and 2 bases respectively, with 8 bases between them. This CDR3 contains 13 residues. The V gene's germline CDR1 is SEHNR and CDR2 FQNEAQ (reference sequence).

This clonotype was detected ten times or more. This chain connects TRBV28 to TRBJ1-6, with TRBD1 as a possible D gene (6 bases). This CDR3 is 14 amino acids long. In germline, CDR1 is MDHEN, CDR2 SYDVKM. V was cut by 6 bases and J by 11 bases, with 17 bases left in between. CDR3 sequence (DNA): TGTGCCAGCAGCCTGGACAGTTTTATTGCACCCCTCCACTTT. As protein: CASSLDSFIAPLHF.

The sample holds many counts of this clonotype. V usage is TRBV7-2 and J usage is TRBJ2-3, with a tentative D call TRBD1 (5 bases). The CDR3 runs to 12 residues. Trimming left V 2 bases short and J 6 bases short, with 6 bases between. The germline V gene has CDR1 SGHTA and CDR2 FQGNSA. The chain's CDR3 is CASSLNRDTQYF. CDR3 sequence (DNA): TGTGCCAGCAGCTTAAACAGGGATACGCAGTATTTT. The complete variable domain, with remaining parts taken from reference TRBV7-2 and TRBJ2-3, reads GAGVSQSPSNKVTEKGKDVELRCDPISGHTALYWYRQSLGQGLEFLIYFQGNSAPDKSGLPSDRFSAERTGGSVSTLTIQRTQQEDSAVYLCASSLNRDTQYFGPGTRLTVL.

This clonotype was recorded at least ten times. This chain uses TRBV12-3 or TRBV12-4 with TRBJ1-5; D possibly corresponds to TRBD1 (6 bases). The CDR3 runs to 15 residues. Trimming cost V 5 bases and J 2 bases, with 13 bases left between them. The CDR3 loop reads CASSRTGFGNQPQHF. CDR3 bases: TGTGCCAGCAGTCGAACAGGGTTTGGCAATCAGCCCCAGCATTTT.

This clonotype was recorded at least ten times. The CDR3 here is CASSYLGDTQYF. CDR3 nucleotides: TGTGCCAGTAGTTACCTCGGAGATACGCAGTATTTT. V gene TRBV19 combines with J gene TRBJ2-3; D gene unclear. The CDR3 length is 12 residues. The germline V and J ends were trimmed by 5 bases and 5 bases, with 8 bases remaining between them. Germline CDR1 and CDR2: LNHDA and SQIVND (reference sequence).

Relative to its sample, this clonotype is medium-sized. The chain employs TRBV19 and TRBJ1-2, with D possibly TRBD1 on 6 matching bases. The V end was cut by 7 bases, the J end by 5 bases, with 11 bases between. The CDR3 runs to 12 residues. Per germline, CDR1 LNHDA and CDR2 SQIVND (reference sequence). CDR3 DNA sequence: TGTGCCAGTACAAACACAGGGTATGGCTACACCTTC. Amino acid sequence: CASTNTGYGYTF.

A few counts support this clonotype. CDR3 DNA sequence: TGTGCCAGCAGCGCTACTAGCGGGGGGGCCTACGAGCAGTACTTC. Protein sequence: CASSATSGGAYEQYF. The V and J genes are TRBV7-2 and TRBJ2-7; TRBD2 aligns across 13 bases. V lost 5 bases, J lost 2 bases, and 3 bases stayed unmatched. The CDR3 length is 15 residues. The germline CDR1 and CDR2 sequences are SGHTA and FQGNSA.

The chain has TRBV5-5 and TRBJ1-5; no reliable D call. The V end lost 3 bases, the J end lost 3 bases, and 13 bases lay between the germline ends. Germline CDR1 is SGHKS and CDR2 is YYEKEE (reference sequence). There are 15 residues in the CDR3. The CDR3 region has the DNA TGTGCCAGCAGCTCGGCGGGGTCTCTCAATCAGCCCCAGCATTTT. Encoded protein: CASSSAGSLNQPQHF.

There are many counts of this clonotype. The chain is built from TRBV5-6 and TRBJ1-2; TRBD1 agrees at 10 bases. This CDR3 is 17 amino acids long. The germline V gene has CDR1 SGHDT and CDR2 YYEEEE. V gave up 4 bases and J gave up 4 bases; unmatched junction bases: 13. The CDR3 reads CASSTRDRGIRAYGYTF. The CDR3 region has the DNA TGTGCCAGCAGCACGCGGGACAGGGGAATCAGGGCCTATGGCTACACCTTC.

At least ten counts were recorded for this clonotype. J is TRBJ1-1 and V is TRBV4-2; D uncertain. Trimming removed 3 bases at V and 0 bases at J, with 11 bases between. The CDR3 loop spans 15 amino acids. The germline CDR1 and CDR2 sequences are LGHNA and YNFKEQ. CDR3: CASSHESGMNTEAFF. DNA of the CDR3: TGTGCCAGCAGCCACGAATCAGGAATGAACACTGAAGCTTTCTTT.

This clonotype was counted many times. The gene calls are TRBV4-2 and TRBJ2-6, with 9 positions matching TRBD1. The CDR3 contains 15 residues. Germline CDR1 and CDR2: LGHNA and YNFKEQ. After removal of 4 bases from V and 7 bases from J, the junction contained 5 bases not matched to a gene. The CDR3 spells CASSRQGDLANVLTF. The CDR3 DNA reads as TGTGCCAGCAGCCGACAGGGGGACCTAGCCAACGTCCTGACTTTC.

This clonotype has a handful of counts. The J gene is TRBJ1-2, the V gene TRBV2, with 8 bases matching TRBD1. Unmatched junction bases numbered 7, after V lost 3 bases and J lost 4 bases. This CDR3 region has 15 residues. Germline assignment: CDR1 SNHLY and CDR2 FYNNEI. CDR3 coding DNA: TGTGCCAGCAGTGACGGGACAGGTATCGGCTATGGCTACACCTTC. Translated, it gives CASSDGTGIGYGYTF.

Note on this clonotype: A read error may account for a junction end that differs from germline. V is TRBV7-7 and J is TRBJ2-3; no reliable D call. The CDR3 contains 13 residues. Germline V lookup: CDR1 SSHAT, CDR2 FNYEAQ (reference sequence). The CDR3 is CASSLGSTDTQYF. CDR3 bases: TGTGCTAGCAGCTTAGGTTCCACAGATACGCAGTATTTT.

This clonotype was found a few times. The V and J genes are TRBV3-1 and TRBJ2-5, with D perhaps being TRBD1 or TRBD2 (5 bases each). This CDR3 contains 14 residues. Trimming took 5 bases from V and 1 from J, leaving 11 bases between them. CDR1 is LGHDT and CDR2 is YNNKEL in the germline V gene (reference sequence). The CDR3 here is CASSALGTQETQYF. CDR3 sequence (DNA): TGTGCCAGCAGCGCCCTAGGGACCCAAGAGACCCAGTACTTC.

This clonotype was seen many times. The chain uses TRBV7-2 and TRBJ2-7, with a weak D call TRBD1 (6 bases). V shed 1 base and J shed 5 bases, with 15 bases lying between them. Germline V CDR1 and CDR2: SGHTA, FQGNSA. This CDR3 spans 15 amino acids. The CDR3 region is CASSLVTGLTHEQYF. The CDR3 DNA is TGTGCCAGCAGCTTAGTTACAGGGTTGACCCACGAGCAGTACTTC.

There are a few counts of this clonotype. This chain uses TRBV3-1 with TRBJ2-7; D perhaps matches TRBD2 (6 bases). Germline lookup yields CDR1 LGHDT and CDR2 YNNKEL (reference sequence). The CDR3 consists of 15 residues. Trimming stripped 0 bases from V and 2 bases from J, with 11 bases between. The CDR3 region is CASSQEGGLPYEQYF. The CDR3 nucleotides read TGTGCCAGCAGCCAAGAGGGGGGTTTACCCTACGAGCAGTACTTC.

This clonotype was detected only a few times. The CDR3 reads CASSDRKRGYEQYF. The CDR3 DNA sequence: TGTGCCAGCAGTGACAGGAAAAGGGGTTACGAGCAGTACTTC. V gene TRBV6-5 combines with J gene TRBJ2-7; tentative D call: TRBD1 (6 bases). CDR1 and CDR2 from the germline V gene are MNHEY and SVGAGI. The CDR3 has 14 residues. V lost 5 bases to trimming and J lost 4 bases, with 15 bases between them.

This clonotype was picked up many times. This chain links TRBV5-1 with TRBJ1-3, with D unclear. The CDR3 has 15 residues. V was cut by 2 bases and J by 1 base, with 10 bases left in between. Germline CDR1 SGHRS, CDR2 YFSETQ. Here the CDR3 DNA reads TGCGCCAGCAGCTTAAGCATGCTATCTGGAAACACCATATATTTT. This translates into CASSLSMLSGNTIYF.

The V and J genes are TRBV28 and TRBJ1-1; D is uncertain. CDR1 and CDR2 from the germline V gene are MDHEN and SYDVKM. V was cut by 7 bases and J by 11 bases, with 14 bases left in between. The CDR3 has 11 amino acids. As DNA, the CDR3 is TGTGCCAGCACTTACCCGGGGAGGGCTTTCTTT. Translating gives CASTYPGRAFF.

Many counts were recorded for this clonotype. The chain carries TRBV30 and TRBJ1-2; tentative D call: TRBD1 (6 bases). Per the germline V gene, CDR1 is GTSNPN and CDR2 is SVGIG (reference sequence). Trimming removed 5 bases at V and 4 bases at J, with 14 bases between. This CDR3 spans 13 amino acids. DNA for the CDR3: TGTGCCTGGGACGCCGGCAGGGGCTATGGCTACACCTTC. Amino acid sequence: CAWDAGRGYGYTF. The full variable domain, in which reference TRBV30 and TRBJ1-2 provide the parts outside the CDR3, is SQTIHQWPATLVQPVGSPLSLECTVEGTSNPNLYWYRQAAGRGLQLLFYSVGIGQISSEVPQNLSASRPQDRQFILSSKKLLLSDSGFYLCAWDAGRGYGYTFGSGTRLTVV.

This clonotype was recorded a few times. In DNA form, the CDR3 reads TGTGTCCTATACAGTCGGACTACCTACGAGCAGTACTTC. Residues: CVLYSRTTYEQYF. This chain uses TRBV19 with TRBJ2-7; D might be TRBD2 (6 bases). CDR1 and CDR2 from the germline V gene are LNHDA and SQIVND (reference sequence). This CDR3 region has 13 residues.